Given below is one TCR beta chain in context. Grouping used clinical history reported by participants in a survey and questionnaire. The data are from a study of blood T cell repertoires in COVID-19. At the level of the study: From the United States, Italy and Spain came samples of acute and convalescent COVID-19.

Sequencing was performed with immunoSEQ multiplex PCR; in TCRdb, only in-frame clones are kept and a portion is missing. The profile covers about 410,000 clones, with about nine tenths appearing a single time and 0.6% taken by the ten largest. V was pared by 4 bases and J by 4 bases, with 13 bases of the junction left unmatched. The germline gives CDR1 SGHDN, CDR2 FVKESK. CDR3 length: 18 residues. The chain is built from TRBV14 and TRBJ2-1; the match to TRBD2 covers 10 bases. This sequence originates from a man younger than 30 who had recovered from COVID-19. Specimen: PBMCs or T cells enriched from blood (not recorded which). The CDR3 loop reads CASSLQLGGLAIYNEQFF. For the CDR3, the DNA is TGTGCCAGCAGCCTCCAGCTGGGGGGACTAGCGATTTACAATGAGCAGTTCTTC.